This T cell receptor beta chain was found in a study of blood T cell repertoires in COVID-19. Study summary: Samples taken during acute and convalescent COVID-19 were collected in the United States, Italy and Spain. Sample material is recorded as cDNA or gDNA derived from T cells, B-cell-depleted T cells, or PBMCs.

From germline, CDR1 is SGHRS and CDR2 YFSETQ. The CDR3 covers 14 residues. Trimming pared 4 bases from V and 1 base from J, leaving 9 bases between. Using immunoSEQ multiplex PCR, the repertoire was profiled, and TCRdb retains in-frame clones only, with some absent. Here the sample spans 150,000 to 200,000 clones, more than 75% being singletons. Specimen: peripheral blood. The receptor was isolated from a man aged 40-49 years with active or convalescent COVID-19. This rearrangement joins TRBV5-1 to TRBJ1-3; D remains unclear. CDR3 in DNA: TGCGCCAGCAGCCCCGGGATTTCTGGAAACACCATATATTTT. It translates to CASSPGISGNTIYF. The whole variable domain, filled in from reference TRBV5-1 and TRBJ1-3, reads KAGVTQTPRYLIKTRGQQVTLSCSPISGHRSVSWYQQTPGQGLQFLFEYFSETQRNKGNFPGRFSGRQFSNSRSEMNVSTLELGDSALYLCASSPGISGNTIYFGEGSWLTVV.